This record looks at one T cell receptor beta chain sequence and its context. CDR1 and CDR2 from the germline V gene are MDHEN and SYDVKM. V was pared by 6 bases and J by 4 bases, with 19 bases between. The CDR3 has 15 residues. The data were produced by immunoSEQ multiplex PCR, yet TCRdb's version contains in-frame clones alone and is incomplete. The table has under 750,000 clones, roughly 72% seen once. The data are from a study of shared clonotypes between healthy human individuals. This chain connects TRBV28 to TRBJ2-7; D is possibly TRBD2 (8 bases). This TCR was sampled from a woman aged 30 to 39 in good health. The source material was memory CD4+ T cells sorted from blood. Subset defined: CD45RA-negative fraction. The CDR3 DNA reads TGTGCCAGCAGCAGTAGCGGGGAGGGGGCTTACGAGCAGTACTTC. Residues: CASSSSGEGAYEQYF. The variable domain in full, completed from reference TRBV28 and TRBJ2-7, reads DVKVTQSSRYLVKRTGEKVFLECVQDMDHENMFWYRQDPGLGLRLIYFSYDVKMKEKGDIPEGYSVSREKKERFSLILESASTNQTSMYLCASSSSGEGAYEQYFGPGTRLTVT.